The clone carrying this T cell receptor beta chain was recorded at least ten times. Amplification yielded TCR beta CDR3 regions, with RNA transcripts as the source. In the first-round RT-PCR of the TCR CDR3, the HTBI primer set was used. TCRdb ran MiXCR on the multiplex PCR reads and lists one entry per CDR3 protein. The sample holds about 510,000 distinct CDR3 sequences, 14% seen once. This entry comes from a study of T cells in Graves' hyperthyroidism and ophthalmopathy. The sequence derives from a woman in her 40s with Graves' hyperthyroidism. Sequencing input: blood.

CDR3 protein: CSAGVGGNLNTEAFF. CDR3 bases: TGCAGTGCTGGTGTGGGGGGCAATCTGAACACTGAAGCTTTCTTT. The chain carries TRBV20-1 and TRBJ1-1, with D perhaps matching TRBD1 (6 bases). The V and J ends lost 5 bases and 0 bases respectively, with 16 bases between them. The germline CDR1 and CDR2 sequences are DFQATT and SNEGSKA (reference sequence). CDR3 length: 15 residues.